This T cell receptor (beta chain) was documented in a study of beta chain features in type 1 diabetes. Study-level findings and limits: Naive, central memory and Treg TCRB repertoires appeared more alike in patients than in healthy donors.

This clone has more than one count but fewer than ten. As yet, its antigen is unknown. Reverse transcription of all isolated RNA meant that expressed TCRB transcripts were sequenced. TCRdb's copy holds only in-frame clones and misses some; the assay was immunoSEQ multiplex PCR. The sample lists a few hundred thousand clones; 10% to 15% were seen once. Sequencing was performed on naive CD4+ T cells from blood. The clonotype was recovered from a man aged 18-30 years in good health.

CDR3 residues: CATSRDKGKGLSYEQYF. CDR3 DNA sequence: TGTGCCACCAGCAGAGATAAAGGAAAGGGGCTCTCCTACGAGCAGTACTTC. This chain links TRBV15 with TRBJ2-7, with a weak D call TRBD1 (5 bases). V lost 0 bases and J 0 bases, leaving 15 bases between the germline ends. This CDR3 comprises 17 residues. Germline CDR1 LNHNV, CDR2 YYDKDF (reference sequence). Supplemented by reference TRBV15 and TRBJ2-7, the full variable domain reads DAMVIQNPRYQVTQFGKPVTLSCSQTLNHNVMYWYQQKSSQAPKLLFHYYDKDFNNEADTPDNFQSRRPNTSFCFLDIRSPGLGDTAMYLCATSRDKGKGLSYEQYFGPGTRLTVT.